The clone carrying this TCR beta chain was seen a handful of times. The antigen is unknown. CDR1 LGHNT and CDR2 FRNRAP come from the germline V gene. The CDR3 extends over 15 amino acids. V was pared by 1 base and J by 7 bases, with 7 bases of the junction left unmatched. Investigators reverse transcribed all isolated RNA, so they sequenced expressed TCRB transcripts. TCRdb's copy holds only in-frame clones and misses some; the assay was immunoSEQ multiplex PCR. The data hold a few hundred thousand clones, with approximately 12% observed a single time. The source of the sample is a study of beta chain features in type 1 diabetes. Regarding the study as a whole: A moderate, significant TCRB CDR3 shortening appeared in type 1 diabetes across four CD4+ subsets.

All of the sorted populations showed purity greater than 95%. The chain carries TRBV12-5 and TRBJ2-1; TRBD2 aligns across 7 bases. The sample comprised naive CD4+ T cells from blood. The clonotype originates from a woman aged 18-30 years with type 1 diabetes. The CDR3 nucleotides read TGTGCTAGTGGTTTGGGGACACTAGCGATGAATGAGCAGTTCTTC. Encoded protein: CASGLGTLAMNEQFF.